Shown below are 20 T cell receptor beta chains from a single sample sequenced in a study of pediatric ulcerative colitis. One to two pinch biopsies were taken from the rectum during colonoscopy. Measured with immunoSEQ multiplex PCR; TCRdb has only the in-frame clones, and not every one. The sample has about 36,000 clones; around 73% are singletons. The sequencing input was gut tissue. These receptor sequences come from a boy aged 5-17 years with moderate ulcerative colitis.

Points on this clone: A junction end diverges from the germline sequence, so it may reflect a read error. The genes are TRBV7-7 and TRBJ2-3; no reliable D call. CDR3 size: 15 residues. Looked up from germline, CDR1 is SSHAT and CDR2 is FNYEAQ (reference sequence). This CDR3 is CASSQGSDGTDTQYF. In DNA, the CDR3 is TGTGCTAGCAGCCAAGGTTCGGACGGCACAGATACGCAGTATTTT.

The genes are TRBV18 and TRBJ2-6; D is possibly TRBD1 or TRBD2 (5 bases each). V was trimmed by 2 bases and J by 4 bases, leaving 15 bases between them. The germline gives CDR1 KGHSH, CDR2 LQKENI. The CDR3 length is 17 residues. CDR3 amino acids: CASSPAGTAEGANVLTF. CDR3 nucleotides: TGTGCCAGCTCACCAGCAGGGACGGCCGAAGGGGCCAACGTCCTGACTTTC.

This clone was picked up a small number of times. The V and J genes are TRBV4-2 and TRBJ1-4; the D is unclear. The CDR3 loop spans 17 amino acids. V gave up 2 bases and J gave up 7 bases, with 20 bases separating them. The germline CDR1 and CDR2 sequences are LGHNA and YNFKEQ. Here the CDR3 reads CASSQQTIHAPGEKLFF. In nucleotides, the CDR3 is TGTGCCAGCAGCCAACAGACCATACACGCACCGGGTGAAAAACTGTTTTTT.

The rearrangement uses TRBV9 and TRBJ1-4; tentatively, D is TRBD1 (6 bases). The germline V gene has CDR1 SGDLS and CDR2 YYNGEE. The CDR3 runs 14 residues. Trimming cost V 3 bases and J 8 bases, with 14 bases left between them. Here the CDR3 DNA reads TGTGCCAGCAGCGCCAGGGGTTTGGGAGAAAAACTGTTTTTT. Translated: CASSARGLGEKLFF.

This rearrangement joins TRBV28 to TRBJ1-1, with D possibly TRBD1 on 5 matching bases. Trimming took 2 bases from V and 11 from J, leaving 9 bases between them. The CDR3 covers 11 residues. Germline V gene lookup returns CDR1 MDHEN and CDR2 SYDVKM. The CDR3 region is CASSLKGEAFF. CDR3 nucleotide sequence: TGTGCCAGCAGTTTAAAAGGGGAGGCTTTCTTT.

The chain has TRBV30 and TRBJ2-3; a weak D match, TRBD2 (5 bases). CDR3 length: 15 residues. Trimming pared 0 bases from V and 1 base from J, leaving 11 bases between. CDR1 and CDR2 from the germline V gene are GTSNPN and SVGIG (reference sequence). CDR3 nucleotide sequence: TGTGCCTGGAGTGTAGATAGCGTGGGCACAGATACGCAGTATTTT. It specifies CAWSVDSVGTDTQYF.

The rearrangement joins TRBV5-1 to TRBJ2-5; unclear D gene. Germline CDR1 is SGHRS and CDR2 is YFSETQ. The CDR3 has 15 amino acids. Trimming removed 2 bases from V and 1 base from J, with 12 bases in between. CDR3 protein: CASSLGQHSQETQYF. The CDR3 nucleotides read TGCGCCAGCAGCTTAGGGCAGCATAGCCAAGAGACCCAGTACTTC.

V and J are TRBV5-4 and TRBJ2-1, with D possibly matching TRBD1 (5 bases). Trimming stripped 0 bases from V and 5 bases from J, with 9 bases between. This CDR3 comprises 14 residues. Germline V CDR1 and CDR2: SGHNT, YYREEE (reference sequence). CDR3 sequence reads: CASSLGTRHNEQFF. In nucleotides, the CDR3 is TGTGCCAGCAGCTTGGGGACACGACACAATGAGCAGTTCTTC.

V and J are TRBV28 and TRBJ2-5; the D gene is possibly TRBD2 (6 bases). The CDR3 runs 15 residues. Trimming stripped 1 base from V and 2 bases from J, with 11 bases between. CDR1 MDHEN and CDR2 SYDVKM come from the germline V gene. The chain's CDR3 is CASSLYSGVQETQYF. The DNA of the CDR3 is TGTGCCAGCAGTTTATACTCGGGGGTTCAAGAGACCCAGTACTTC.

This clone was seen a single time. The chain is built from TRBV18 and TRBJ1-4; unclear D gene. This CDR3 comprises 14 residues. Between the trimmed V and J ends, which lost 6 bases and 0 bases, there was a span of 8 bases. The germline V gene has CDR1 KGHSH and CDR2 LQKENI. CDR3 in amino acids: CASSPPATNEKLFF. CDR3 DNA sequence: TGTGCCAGCTCTCCCCCAGCAACTAATGAAAAACTGTTTTTT.

V gene TRBV5-6 combines with J gene TRBJ1-2; 8 nucleotides agree with TRBD1. Germline lookup yields CDR1 SGHDT and CDR2 YYEEEE. This CDR3 has 15 amino acids. Trimming cost V 4 bases and J 7 bases; bases outside gene matches: 12. The CDR3 loop is CASSLVGQGAPGYTF. The CDR3 bases are TGTGCCAGCAGCCTCGTGGGGCAGGGGGCGCCTGGCTACACCTTC. The entire variable domain, with the rest obtained from reference TRBV5-6 and TRBJ1-2, is as follows: DAGVTQSPTHLIKTRGQQVTLRCSPKSGHDTVSWYQQALGQGPQFIFQYYEEEERQRGNFPDRFSGHQFPNYSSELNVNALLLGDSALYLCASSLVGQGAPGYTFGSGTRLTVV.

The V gene is TRBV10-3, the J gene TRBJ2-5, with 7 bases that match TRBD2. The CDR3 covers 15 residues. With V trimmed by 5 bases and J by 5 bases, 11 bases remained unmatched. Germline CDR1 reads ENHRY; CDR2 reads SYGVKD. The CDR3 sequence: CAISSGEGIGETQYF. DNA for the CDR3: TGTGCCATCAGTTCGGGGGAGGGAATTGGGGAGACCCAGTACTTC.

V usage is TRBV30 and J usage is TRBJ1-2; TRBD1 matches 7 bases. This CDR3 has 14 amino acids. V lost 4 bases and J lost 0; bases outside the gene matches: 5. CDR1 is GTSNPN, CDR2 SVGIG, per germline (reference sequence). CDR3 residues: CAWTDGQANYGYTF. The CDR3 DNA is TGTGCCTGGACGGACGGACAGGCTAACTATGGCTACACCTTC.

In its sample, this clone ranks as medium-sized. The rearrangement links TRBV7-3 to TRBJ2-2; D remains unclear. The CDR3 contains 14 residues. Per germline, CDR1 SGHTA and CDR2 FQGTGA. With 2 bases removed from V and 7 bases from J, the gap between germline ends came to 11 bases. The CDR3 DNA is TGTGCCAGCAGCTTACTCGGTATCGGCGGGGAGCTGTTTTTT. Translating gives CASSLLGIGGELFF.

V usage is TRBV14 and J usage is TRBJ1-3, with no clear D. CDR1 SGHDN and CDR2 FVKESK come from the germline V gene. The CDR3 spans 17 residues. Trimming took 0 bases from V and 2 from J, leaving 14 bases between them. As DNA, the CDR3 is TGTGCCAGCAGCCAAGAACCTGCCCCTGCGGCTGGAAACACCATATATTTT. Translated: CASSQEPAPAAGNTIYF.

This chain uses TRBV5-1 with TRBJ1-1; 8 bases are a match to TRBD1. CDR1 and CDR2 (germline): SGHRS, YFSETQ. The CDR3 loop spans 13 amino acids. V gave up 0 bases and J gave up 7 bases; unmatched junction bases: 2. The CDR3 protein is CASSLAQGGEAFF. The CDR3, as DNA: TGCGCCAGCAGCTTGGCACAGGGGGGTGAAGCTTTCTTT.

V is TRBV7-3 and J is TRBJ1-1; D not resolved. The CDR3 has 13 amino acids. Germline lookup yields CDR1 SGHTA and CDR2 FQGTGA. Trimming took off 5 bases at V and 2 bases at J, with 9 bases between the two ends. In DNA, the CDR3 is TGTGCCAGCAGCGTGACCCAAAACACTGAAGCTTTCTTT. Its translation: CASSVTQNTEAFF.

The sample holds one count of this clone. J is TRBJ2-7 and V is TRBV30, with TRBD2 identical over 15 bases. With 1 base clipped from V and 1 base from J, the junction kept 8 bases outside the gene matches. Looked up from germline, CDR1 is GTSNPN and CDR2 is SVGIG (reference sequence). This CDR3 is 18 amino acids long. CDR3 nucleotide sequence: TGTGCCTGGAGTGAAATAAGGGGGACTAGCGGGAGGTCCTACGAGCAGTACTTC. It is translated as CAWSEIRGTSGRSYEQYF.

The V gene is TRBV2, the J gene TRBJ2-5, with TRBD1 identical over 11 bases. The junction had 11 bases not matched to a gene; V was cut back by 7 bases and J by 4 bases. Per the germline V gene, CDR1 is SNHLY and CDR2 is FYNNEI. The CDR3 totals 16 residues. As DNA, the CDR3 is TGTGCCAGCACCCAGGGACAGGGGGTATGGGGAGAGACCCAGTACTTC. As protein: CASTQGQGVWGETQYF. Filled out from reference TRBV2 and TRBJ2-5, the complete variable domain reads EPEVTQTPSHQVTQMGQEVILRCVPISNHLYFYWYRQILGQKVEFLVSFYNNEISEKSEIFDDQFSVERPDGSNFTLKIRSTKLEDSAMYFCASTQGQGVWGETQYFGPGTRLLVL.

The chain carries TRBV10-1 and TRBJ2-5, with 11 bases that match TRBD1. The J segment lost 5 bases and the V segment lost 2 bases, leaving 4 bases of the junction unmatched. The CDR3 is 15 amino acids. Germline values: CDR1 WNHNN, CDR2 SYGVQD (reference sequence). The CDR3 sequence is CASSEGQGARETQYF. The CDR3 coding sequence is TGCGCCAGCAGTGAGGGACAGGGGGCAAGGGAGACCCAGTACTTC.